This section outlines one T cell receptor beta chain sequence together with its context. Each CDR3 protein is one row after TCRdb ran MiXCR on the 5' RACE reads. The sample has about 920,000 distinct CDR3 sequences; 12% are singletons. The sample is drawn from a study of identical twins. The V gene's germline CDR1 is SGHRS and CDR2 YFSETQ. The CDR3 length is 14 residues. V dropped 0 bases and J dropped 6 bases, with 12 bases sitting between them. These data also featured in a second study, about yellow fever vaccine responses in identical twins.

The clonotype comes from a woman aged 18-35 years in good health. What was sequenced was PBMCs. The V gene is TRBV5-1, the J gene TRBJ1-1; a weak D match, TRBD1 (5 bases). CDR3 loop: CASSLGGPRSEAFF. The CDR3 DNA is TGCGCCAGCAGCTTGGGGGGACCACGCTCTGAAGCTTTCTTT.